The T cell receptor (beta chain) under discussion was sequenced for a study of cytomegalovirus exposure and HLA in healthy donors. Germline CDR1 reads SGHKS; CDR2 reads YYEKEE (reference sequence). Trimming took off 5 bases at V and 4 bases at J, with 10 bases between the two ends. This CDR3 region has 12 residues. The donors were members of the validation cohort comprising about 130 subjects, separate from the approximately 630-subject first cohort. Only in-frame clones appear in the TCRdb table, and some are missing; sequencing was by immunoSEQ multiplex PCR. The sample records 130,000 or so clones, approximately 89% being singletons.

This clonotype was obtained from a man aged 25-45 years in good health and CMV-seronegative. The sample taken for sequencing was PBMCs. The genes are TRBV5-5 and TRBJ2-7; TRBD2 is a possible D gene (5 bases). The CDR3 region is CASSGLNYEQYF. CDR3 in DNA: TGTGCCAGCAGTGGACTGAATTACGAGCAGTACTTC.